This entry is about one T cell receptor beta chain. Its antigen is unidentified. Germline V gene sequence: CDR1 SQVTM, CDR2 ANQGSEA. The CDR3 is made up of 12 amino acids. The V end was cut by 6 bases, the J end by 5 bases, with 13 bases between. The sample originates from a study of tumor-infiltrating lymphocytes in primary liver carcinoma. The study, taken as a whole, reports: Tumor samples exhibited a significantly greater top-250-clone fraction than blood samples (p = 0.039).

Synthesis of TCR beta cDNA was carried out from 450 to 650 ng total RNA with a constant-region primer. What produced the TCR beta libraries was three nested multiplex PCR rounds using slightly modified ARM-PCR. The study ran its first two PCR rounds for roughly 10 cycles each, using TRBV1-TRBV30 forward primers and a C-beta reverse primer. TCRdb redid the calling of the multiplex PCR reads with MiXCR, one entry per CDR3 protein. The table has tens of thousands of distinct CDR3 sequences, more than 60% seen once. Taking about 18-31 mg of unsorted bulk tissue, the authors co-extracted RNA and DNA. Patients diagnosed with primary liver carcinoma received treatment through surgical resection.

The V gene is TRBV29-1, the J gene TRBJ2-5; D may be TRBD2 (5 bases). The clonotype comes from a woman in her twenties or thirties with primary liver carcinoma and hepatitis B virus infection. The sequencing sample was made of tumor-adjacent normal liver tissue. The CDR3, as DNA: TGCAGCGTAGGCGGGCTATGGGAGACCCAGTACTTC. This codes for CSVGGLWETQYF.